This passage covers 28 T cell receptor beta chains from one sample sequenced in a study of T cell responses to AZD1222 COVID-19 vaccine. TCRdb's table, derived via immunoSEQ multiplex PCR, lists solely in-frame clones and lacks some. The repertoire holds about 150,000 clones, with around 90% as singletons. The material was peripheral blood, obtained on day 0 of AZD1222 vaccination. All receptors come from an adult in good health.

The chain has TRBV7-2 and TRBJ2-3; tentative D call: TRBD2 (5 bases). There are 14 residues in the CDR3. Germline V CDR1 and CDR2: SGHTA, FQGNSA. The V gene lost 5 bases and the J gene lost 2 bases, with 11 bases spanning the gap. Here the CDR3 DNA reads TGTGCCAGCAGCCCCCCCGGGGTCACAGATACGCAGTATTTT. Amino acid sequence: CASSPPGVTDTQYF.

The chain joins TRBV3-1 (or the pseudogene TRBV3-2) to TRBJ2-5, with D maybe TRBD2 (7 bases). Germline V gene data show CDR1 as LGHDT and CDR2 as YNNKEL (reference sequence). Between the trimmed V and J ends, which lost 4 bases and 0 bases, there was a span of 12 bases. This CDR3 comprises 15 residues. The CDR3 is CASSPRGAYQETQYF. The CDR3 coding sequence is TGTGCCAGCAGCCCCCGGGGGGCTTACCAAGAGACCCAGTACTTC.

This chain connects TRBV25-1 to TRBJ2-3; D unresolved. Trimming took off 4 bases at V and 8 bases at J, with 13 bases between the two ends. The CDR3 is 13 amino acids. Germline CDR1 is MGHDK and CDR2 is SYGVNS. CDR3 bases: TGTGCCAGCAGTGCGCAACAGTTCGGTACGCAGTATTTT. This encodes CASSAQQFGTQYF.

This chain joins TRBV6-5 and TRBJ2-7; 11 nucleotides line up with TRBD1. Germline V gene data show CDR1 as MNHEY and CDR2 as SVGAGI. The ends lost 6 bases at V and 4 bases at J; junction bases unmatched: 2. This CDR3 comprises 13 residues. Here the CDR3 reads CASRGTGGYEQYF. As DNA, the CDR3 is TGTGCCAGCAGGGGGACAGGGGGTTACGAGCAGTACTTC.

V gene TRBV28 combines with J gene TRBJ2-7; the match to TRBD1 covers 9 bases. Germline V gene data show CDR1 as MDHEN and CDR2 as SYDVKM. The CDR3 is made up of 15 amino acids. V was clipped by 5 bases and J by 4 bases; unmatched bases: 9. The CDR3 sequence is CASSLPGQGSYEQYF. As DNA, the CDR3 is TGTGCCAGCAGTCTCCCCGGACAGGGGTCGTACGAGCAGTACTTC.

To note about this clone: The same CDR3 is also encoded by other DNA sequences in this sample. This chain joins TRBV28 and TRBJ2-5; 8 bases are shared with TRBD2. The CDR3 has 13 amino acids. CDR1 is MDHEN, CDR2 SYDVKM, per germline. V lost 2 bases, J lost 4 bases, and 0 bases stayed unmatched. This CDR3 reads CASSLSGGETQYF. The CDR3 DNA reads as TGTGCCAGCAGTTTAAGCGGGGGAGAGACCCAGTACTTC.

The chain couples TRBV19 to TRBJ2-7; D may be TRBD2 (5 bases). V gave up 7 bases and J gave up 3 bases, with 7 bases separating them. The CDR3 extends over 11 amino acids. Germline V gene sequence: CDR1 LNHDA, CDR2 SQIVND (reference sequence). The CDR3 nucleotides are TGTGCCAGTACGGGGATCTACGAGCAGTACTTC. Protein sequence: CASTGIYEQYF.

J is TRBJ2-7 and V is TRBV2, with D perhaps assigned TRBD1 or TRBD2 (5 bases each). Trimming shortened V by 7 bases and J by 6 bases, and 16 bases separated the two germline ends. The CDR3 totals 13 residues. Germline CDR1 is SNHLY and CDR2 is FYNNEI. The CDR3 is CASTQGRGLEQYF. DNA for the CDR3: TGTGCCAGCACCCAGGGCCGCGGACTCGAGCAGTACTTC.

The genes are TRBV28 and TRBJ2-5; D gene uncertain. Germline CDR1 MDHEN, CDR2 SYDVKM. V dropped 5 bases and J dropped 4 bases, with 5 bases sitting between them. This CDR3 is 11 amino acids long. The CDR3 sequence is CASSTLETQYF. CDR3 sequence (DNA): TGTGCCAGCAGTACTTTAGAGACCCAGTACTTC. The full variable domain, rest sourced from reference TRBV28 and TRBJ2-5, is DVKVTQSSRYLVKRTGEKVFLECVQDMDHENMFWYRQDPGLGLRLIYFSYDVKMKEKGDIPEGYSVSREKKERFSLILESASTNQTSMYLCASSTLETQYFGPGTRLLVL.

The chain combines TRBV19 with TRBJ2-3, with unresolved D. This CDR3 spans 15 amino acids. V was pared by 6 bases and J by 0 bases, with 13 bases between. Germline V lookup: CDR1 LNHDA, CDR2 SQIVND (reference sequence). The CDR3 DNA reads TGTGCCAGTAGCCCCTACGGCCGTAGCACAGATACGCAGTATTTT. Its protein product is CASSPYGRSTDTQYF.

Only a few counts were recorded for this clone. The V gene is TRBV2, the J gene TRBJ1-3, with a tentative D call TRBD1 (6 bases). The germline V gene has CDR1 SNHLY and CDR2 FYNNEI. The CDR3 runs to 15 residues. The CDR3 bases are TGTGCAAAGATGACCCCCCAGGGGACTGGAAACACCATATATTTT. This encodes CAKMTPQGTGNTIYF.

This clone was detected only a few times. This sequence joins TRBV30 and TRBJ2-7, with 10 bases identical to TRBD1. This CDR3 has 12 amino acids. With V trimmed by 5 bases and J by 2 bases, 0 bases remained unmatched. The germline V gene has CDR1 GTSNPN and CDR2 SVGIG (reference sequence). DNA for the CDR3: TGTGCCTGGGGGACAGGGGCCTACGAGCAGTACTTC. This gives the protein CAWGTGAYEQYF.

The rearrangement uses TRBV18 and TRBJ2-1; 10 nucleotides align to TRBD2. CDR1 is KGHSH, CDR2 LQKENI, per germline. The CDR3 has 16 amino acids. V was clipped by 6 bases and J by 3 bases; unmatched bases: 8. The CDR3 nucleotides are TGTGCCAGCTCCCGGGGTTCTAGCGGGAGCTACAATGAGCAGTTCTTC. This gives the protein CASSRGSSGSYNEQFF.

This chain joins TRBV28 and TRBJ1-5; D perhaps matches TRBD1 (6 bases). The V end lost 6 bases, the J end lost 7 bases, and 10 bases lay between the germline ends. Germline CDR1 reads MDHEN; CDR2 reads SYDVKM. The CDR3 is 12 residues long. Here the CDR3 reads CASSWGGQPQHF. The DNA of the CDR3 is TGTGCCAGCAGCTGGGGGGGCCAGCCCCAGCATTTT.

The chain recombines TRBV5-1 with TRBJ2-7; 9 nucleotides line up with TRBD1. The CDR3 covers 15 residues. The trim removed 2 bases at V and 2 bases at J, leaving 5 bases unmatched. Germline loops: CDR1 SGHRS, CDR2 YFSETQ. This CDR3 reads CASSFLGQGPYEQYF. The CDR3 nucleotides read TGCGCCAGCAGCTTCCTTGGACAGGGGCCCTACGAGCAGTACTTC. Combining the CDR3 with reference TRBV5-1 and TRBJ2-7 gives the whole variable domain KAGVTQTPRYLIKTRGQQVTLSCSPISGHRSVSWYQQTPGQGLQFLFEYFSETQRNKGNFPGRFSGRQFSNSRSEMNVSTLELGDSALYLCASSFLGQGPYEQYFGPGTRLTVT.

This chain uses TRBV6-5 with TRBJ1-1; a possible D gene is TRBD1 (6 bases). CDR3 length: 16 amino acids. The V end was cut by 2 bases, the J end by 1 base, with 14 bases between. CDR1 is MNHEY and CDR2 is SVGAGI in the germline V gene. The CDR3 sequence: CASSYRIQGRNTEAFF. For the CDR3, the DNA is TGTGCCAGCAGTTACCGTATACAGGGAAGGAACACTGAAGCTTTCTTT.

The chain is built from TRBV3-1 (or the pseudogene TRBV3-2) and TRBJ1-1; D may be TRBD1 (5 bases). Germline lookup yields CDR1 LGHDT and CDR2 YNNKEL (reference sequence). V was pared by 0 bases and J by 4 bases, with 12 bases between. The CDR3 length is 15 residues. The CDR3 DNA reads TGTGCCAGCAGCCAAGAGGGGCGGGGGAGCACTGAAGCTTTCTTT. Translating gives CASSQEGRGSTEAFF.

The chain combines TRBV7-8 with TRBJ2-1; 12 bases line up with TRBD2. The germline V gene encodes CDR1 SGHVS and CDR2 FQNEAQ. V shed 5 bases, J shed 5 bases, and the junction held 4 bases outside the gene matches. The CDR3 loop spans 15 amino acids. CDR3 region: CASSIRLAGDNEQFF. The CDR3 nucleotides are TGTGCCAGCAGCATTAGACTAGCGGGGGACAATGAGCAGTTCTTC.

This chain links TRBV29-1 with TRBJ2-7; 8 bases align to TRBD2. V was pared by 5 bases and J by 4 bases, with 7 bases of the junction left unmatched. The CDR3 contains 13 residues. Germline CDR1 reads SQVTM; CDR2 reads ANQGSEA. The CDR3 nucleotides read TGCAGCGTTTTGGAGACTAGCGCTTACGAGCAGTACTTC. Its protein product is CSVLETSAYEQYF.

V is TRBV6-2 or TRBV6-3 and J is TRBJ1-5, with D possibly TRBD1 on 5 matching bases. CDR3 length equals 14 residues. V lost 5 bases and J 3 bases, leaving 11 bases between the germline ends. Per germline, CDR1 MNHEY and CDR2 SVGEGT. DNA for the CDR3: TGTGCCAGCAGTCTCCCGGGACTCAATCAGCCCCAGCATTTT. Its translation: CASSLPGLNQPQHF.

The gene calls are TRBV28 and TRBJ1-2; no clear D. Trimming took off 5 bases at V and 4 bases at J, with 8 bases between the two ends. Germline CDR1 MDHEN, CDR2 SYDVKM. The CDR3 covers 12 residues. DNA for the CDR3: TGTGCCAGCAGTCTCAACGCCTATGGCTACACCTTC. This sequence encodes CASSLNAYGYTF.

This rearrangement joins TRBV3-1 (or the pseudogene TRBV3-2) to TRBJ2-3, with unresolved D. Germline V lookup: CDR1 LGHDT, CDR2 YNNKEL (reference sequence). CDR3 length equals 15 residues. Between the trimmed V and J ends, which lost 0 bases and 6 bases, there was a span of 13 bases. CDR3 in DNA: TGTGCCAGCAGCCAAGATATGGCTACCCGGGATACGCAGTATTTT. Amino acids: CASSQDMATRDTQYF.

The CDR3 is CASSIPQNGLYEQYF. CDR3 DNA sequence: TGTGCCAGCAGCATCCCCCAGAACGGGCTATACGAGCAGTACTTC. The genes are TRBV11-2 and TRBJ2-7; no firm D call. V was pared by 5 bases and J by 4 bases, with 18 bases between. The CDR3 has 15 residues. Germline assignment: CDR1 SGHAT and CDR2 FQNNGV.

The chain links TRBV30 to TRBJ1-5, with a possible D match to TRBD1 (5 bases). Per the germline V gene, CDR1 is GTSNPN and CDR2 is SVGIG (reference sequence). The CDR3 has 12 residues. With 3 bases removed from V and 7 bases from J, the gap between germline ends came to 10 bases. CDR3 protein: CAWRWGDQPQHF. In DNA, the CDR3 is TGTGCCTGGAGATGGGGGGACCAGCCCCAGCATTTT.

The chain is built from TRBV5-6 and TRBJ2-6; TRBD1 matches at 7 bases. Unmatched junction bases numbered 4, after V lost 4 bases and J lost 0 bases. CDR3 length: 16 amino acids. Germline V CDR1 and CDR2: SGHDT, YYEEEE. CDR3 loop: CASSLPGGSGANVLTF. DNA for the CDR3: TGTGCCAGCAGCCTACCAGGGGGCTCTGGGGCCAACGTCCTGACTTTC.

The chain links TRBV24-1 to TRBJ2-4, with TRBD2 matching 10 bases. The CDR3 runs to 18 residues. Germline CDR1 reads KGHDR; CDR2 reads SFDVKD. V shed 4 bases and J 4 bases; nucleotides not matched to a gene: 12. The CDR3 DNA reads TGTGCCACCAGTGACCGCCCTACTAGCGGGAAAGGTAAAAACATTCAGTACTTC. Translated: CATSDRPTSGKGKNIQYF.

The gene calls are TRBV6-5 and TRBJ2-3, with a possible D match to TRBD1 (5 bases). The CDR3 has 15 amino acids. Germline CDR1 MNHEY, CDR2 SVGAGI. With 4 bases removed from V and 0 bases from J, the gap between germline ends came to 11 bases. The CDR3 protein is CASSSGQPSTDTQYF. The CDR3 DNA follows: TGTGCCAGCAGTTCCGGACAACCAAGCACAGATACGCAGTATTTT.

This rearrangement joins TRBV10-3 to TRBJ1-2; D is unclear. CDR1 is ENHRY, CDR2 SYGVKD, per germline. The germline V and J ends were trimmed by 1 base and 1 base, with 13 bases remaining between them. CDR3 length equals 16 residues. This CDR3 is CAISEFSASVNYGYTF. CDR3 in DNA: TGTGCCATCAGTGAGTTCTCAGCTTCGGTTAACTATGGCTACACCTTC.